The entry below describes one T cell receptor (beta chain). All of the donors resided in Nashville, Tennessee, and each was a Caucasian adult. It was into CD45RA+ naive and CD45RA-negative memory subsets that the CD4+ cells were split. Every subset's genomic DNA went evenly onto several immunoSEQ plates. Authors' methods: For the immunoSEQ data, sequences were junction-only without quality scores, so filtering differed. TCRdb's table, derived via immunoSEQ multiplex PCR, lists solely in-frame clones and lacks some. V and J calls and clone size are as listed in that table; D and trimming were resolved from the DNA. The sample has about 960,000 clones; over 75% are singletons. The entry originates in a study of shared clonotypes between healthy human individuals. Germline CDR1 reads ENHRY; CDR2 reads SYGVKD. J was trimmed by 5 bases and V by 8 bases; bases with no gene match: 8. The CDR3 consists of 13 residues.

Source material: memory CD4+ T cells sorted from blood. Subset here: CD45RA-negative fraction. The chain couples TRBV10-3 to TRBJ2-5; 7 nucleotides match TRBD1. The clonotype originates from a man aged 18 to 35 in good health. The CDR3 nucleotides are TGTGCCATCGGACAGGAAAGGAGGGAGACCCAGTACTTC. Encoded protein: CAIGQERRETQYF.